The 2 T cell receptor beta chains in this list originate from one sample, sequenced in a study of CD8 T cells in Susac syndrome. Random hexamers were used to reverse transcribe an amount of about 0.45 to 1 ug RNA. TCRdb reprocessed the immunoSEQ multiplex PCR reads via MiXCR and lists one record per CDR3 protein. The sample carries about 210,000 distinct CDR3 sequences, roughly 96% recorded once. Sequenced sample: CD4+ T cells from PBMCs. All receptors derive from a human donor with multiple sclerosis.

V and J are TRBV7-9 and TRBJ2-5; 7 nucleotides align to TRBD1. Trimming cost V 4 bases and J 5 bases; bases outside gene matches: 13. This CDR3 is built from 16 residues. The V gene's germline CDR1 is SEHNR and CDR2 FQNEAQ (reference sequence). The CDR3: CASSSRADRAQETQYF. DNA for the CDR3: TGTGCCAGCAGCTCCAGGGCCGACAGGGCCCAGGAGACCCAGTACTTC.

The table lists this clonotype with a count of one. The rearrangement joins TRBV6-1 to TRBJ1-5, with D tentatively TRBD1 (5 bases). Trimming stripped 10 bases from V and 1 base from J, with 14 bases between. The CDR3 extends over 14 amino acids. CDR1 is MNHNS and CDR2 is SASEGT in the germline V gene. The CDR3 sequence is CATVGGGSNQPQHF. CDR3 nucleotide sequence: TGTGCCACCGTCGGGGGAGGCAGCAATCAGCCCCAGCATTTT.